The source of this TCR beta chain is a study of T cells in narcolepsy. The overall study: Healthy controls were enrolled alongside patients with narcolepsy type 1 or type 2.

Notes on this clone: One end of the junction fails to match germline, which may point to a read error.

The germline V gene has CDR1 SEHNR and CDR2 FQNEAQ (reference sequence). CDR3 length equals 14 residues. Sequencing used immunoSEQ multiplex PCR; TCRdb keeps in-frame clones, though not all of them. This table holds 35,000 or so clones, around 85% found once. The chain is built from TRBV7-9 and TRBJ2-3, with D unresolved. Input material: CD45RA- memory CD4+ T cells from PBMCs. The origin of this receptor is a human donor with narcolepsy. DNA of the CDR3: TGCGCCAGCAGCCACACCCAGGGCACAGATACGCAGTATTTT. This encodes CASSHTQGTDTQYF.